The rows below give T cell receptor beta chains drawn from one sample of a study of T cell responses to AZD1222 COVID-19 vaccine. This table comes from immunoSEQ multiplex PCR, and its TCRdb copy is limited to in-frame clones, with some not included. This table holds about 81,000 clones, 75% to 90% found once. The material was peripheral blood, obtained 28 days after the second AZD1222 dose. The receptor source for this set is an adult who received the AZD1222 COVID-19 vaccine. CDR3s include the opening cysteine and the closing phenylalanine or tryptophan.

CDR3: CAWSPTGGGYTF; J: TRBJ1-2; length: 12; V: TRBV30
CDR3: CASSLSEAAFF; J: TRBJ1-1; length: 11; V: TRBV7-2
CDR3: CASTPWGGGTTGELFF; J: TRBJ2-2; length: 16; V: TRBV5-8
CDR3: CASSQEYGTGRSYGYTF; J: TRBJ1-2; length: 17; V: TRBV3-1/TRBV3-2
CDR3: CASSYRDSYGYTF; J: TRBJ1-2; length: 13; V: TRBV6-5
CDR3: CASRIHRNRDTEAFF; J: TRBJ1-1; length: 15; V: TRBV5-1
CDR3: CASSEEGDRVYGYTF; J: TRBJ1-2; length: 15; V: TRBV6-1
CDR3: CSVKPGTMNTEAFF; J: TRBJ1-1; length: 14; V: TRBV29-1
CDR3: CASSVGSSSLTEQFF; J: TRBJ2-1; length: 15; V: TRBV9
CDR3: CASSTGSAKNIQYF; J: TRBJ2-4; length: 14; V: TRBV6-2/TRBV6-3
CDR3: CASSGVFGSTYGYTF; J: TRBJ1-2; length: 15; V: TRBV7-9
CDR3: CASSLVHRGSYEQYF; J: TRBJ2-7; length: 15; V: TRBV7-9
CDR3: CASSLDLENSPLHF; J: TRBJ1-6; length: 14; V: TRBV7-9
CDR3: CASSPGVNYGYTF; J: TRBJ1-2; length: 13; V: TRBV7-9
CDR3: CASSYPGGVETQYF; J: TRBJ2-5; length: 14; V: TRBV28
CDR3: CASSKGGDGTEAFF; J: TRBJ1-1; length: 14; V: TRBV7-9
CDR3: CASSQDGGAYYGYTF; J: TRBJ1-2; length: 15; V: TRBV14
CDR3: CASSSFEGGGEDTQYF; J: TRBJ2-3; length: 16; V: TRBV13
CDR3: CASSLQGNEQFF; J: TRBJ2-1; length: 12; V: TRBV12-3/TRBV12-4
CDR3: CASSLGAGRVEKLFF; J: TRBJ1-4; length: 15; V: TRBV28
CDR3: CASSSLDRAEEKLFF; J: TRBJ1-4; length: 15; V: TRBV13
CDR3: CASSLGLERTYNSPLHF; J: TRBJ1-6; length: 17; V: TRBV7-2
CDR3: CASSPLAGGPETQYF; J: TRBJ2-5; length: 15; V: TRBV6-4
CDR3: CAISDVRGNQPQHF; J: TRBJ1-5; length: 14; V: TRBV10-3
CDR3: CASRLDVYGYTF; J: TRBJ1-2; length: 12; V: TRBV2
CDR3: CASSRSPPARELFF; J: TRBJ2-2; length: 14; V: TRBV27
CDR3: CASSPGGGSNEQFF; J: TRBJ2-1; length: 14; V: TRBV7-2
CDR3: CASSPSETGGYGNTEAFF; J: TRBJ1-1; length: 18; V: TRBV18
CDR3: CASSQDQDTGELFF; J: TRBJ2-2; length: 14; V: TRBV4-1
CDR3: CASSSKQGYQPQHF; J: TRBJ1-5; length: 14; V: TRBV6-5
CDR3: CASSLGSSPGQSLYGYTF; J: TRBJ1-2; length: 18; V: TRBV11-2
CDR3: CASSPPGHLYGYTF; J: TRBJ1-2; length: 14; V: TRBV28
CDR3: CASSQDALDPGELFF; J: TRBJ2-2; length: 15; V: TRBV3-1/TRBV3-2
CDR3: CASSSSSNTEAFF; J: TRBJ1-1; length: 13; V: TRBV6-4
CDR3: CASSTFLGATNEKLFF; J: TRBJ1-4; length: 16; V: TRBV19
CDR3: CASSVAASGGAGSYNEQFF; J: TRBJ2-1; length: 19; V: TRBV9
CDR3: CASSLLGTGPYEQYF; J: TRBJ2-7; length: 15; V: TRBV7-6
CDR3: CASSKIGGQPQHF; J: TRBJ1-5; length: 13; V: TRBV19
CDR3: CASSGTGERYEQYF; J: TRBJ2-7; length: 14; V: TRBV6-2/TRBV6-3
CDR3: CASSPGPGTGNTIYF; J: TRBJ1-3; length: 15; V: TRBV7-3
CDR3: CASSPAGTGVYEQYF; J: TRBJ2-7; length: 15; V: TRBV18
CDR3: CASSMERNTQYF; J: TRBJ2-3; length: 12; V: TRBV19
CDR3: CASSVAGADYEQYF; J: TRBJ2-7; length: 14; V: TRBV9
CDR3: CASSSGWRENQPQHF; J: TRBJ1-5; length: 15; V: TRBV3-1/TRBV3-2
CDR3: CASSRTGAGGQPQHF; J: TRBJ1-5; length: 15; V: TRBV7-9
CDR3: CAISVGQNNSPLHF; J: TRBJ1-6; length: 14; V: TRBV10-3
CDR3: CASSYGASAISRNEQFF; J: TRBJ2-1; length: 17; V: TRBV6-2/TRBV6-3
CDR3: CASQPVRSPPGQEFSGNTIYF; J: TRBJ1-3; length: 21; V: TRBV4-1
CDR3: CASSYSTWGVTNTEAFF; J: TRBJ1-1; length: 17; V: TRBV6-2/TRBV6-3
CDR3: CASRMNQPQHF; J: TRBJ1-5; length: 11; V: TRBV28
CDR3: CASSLATGTGHYNEQFF; J: TRBJ2-1; length: 17; V: TRBV28
CDR3: CASRTGTENQPQHF; J: TRBJ1-5; length: 14; V: TRBV19
CDR3: CASSQGDSRLYNEQFF; J: TRBJ2-1; length: 16; V: TRBV4-1
CDR3: CASSKERRQGLHNEQFF; J: TRBJ2-1; length: 17; V: TRBV21-1
CDR3: CASSSLDGGTEAFF; J: TRBJ1-1; length: 14; V: TRBV5-1
CDR3: CASSLSVLRGDEKLFF; J: TRBJ1-4; length: 16; V: TRBV7-6
CDR3: CASSDLAFVAYEQYF; J: TRBJ2-7; length: 15; V: TRBV10-2
CDR3: CASSVLGQLTDTQYF; J: TRBJ2-3; length: 15; V: TRBV9